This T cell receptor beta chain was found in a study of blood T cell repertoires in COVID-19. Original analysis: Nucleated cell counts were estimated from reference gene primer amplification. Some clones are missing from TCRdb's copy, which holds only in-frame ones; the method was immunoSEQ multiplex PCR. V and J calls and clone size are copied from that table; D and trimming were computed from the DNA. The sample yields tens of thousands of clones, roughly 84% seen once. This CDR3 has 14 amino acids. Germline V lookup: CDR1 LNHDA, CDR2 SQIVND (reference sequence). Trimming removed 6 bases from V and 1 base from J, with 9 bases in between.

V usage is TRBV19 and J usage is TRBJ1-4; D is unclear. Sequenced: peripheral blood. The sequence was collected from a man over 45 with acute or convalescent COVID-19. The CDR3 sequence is CASSLPGTNEKLFF. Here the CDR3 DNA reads TGTGCCAGTAGCCTCCCGGGAACTAATGAAAAACTGTTTTTT. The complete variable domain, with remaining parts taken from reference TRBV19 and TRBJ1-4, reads DGGITQSPKYLFRKEGQNVTLSCEQNLNHDAMYWYRQDPGQGLRLIYYSQIVNDFQKGDIAEGYSVSREKKESFPLTVTSAQKNPTAFYLCASSLPGTNEKLFFGSGTQLSVL.